The 8 T cell receptor beta chains reported below all come from one sample, sequenced in a study of T cell responses to AZD1222 COVID-19 vaccine. The assay was immunoSEQ multiplex PCR, and TCRdb's table has in-frame clones only and misses some. This sample has fewer than 150,000 clones; more than 80% occur once, and the top ten carry about 4%. Here the sequenced sample was peripheral blood, taken on day 0 of AZD1222 vaccination. These receptors came from an adult in good health.

The chain recombines TRBV9 with TRBJ1-1; no clear D. This CDR3 is 14 amino acids long. Germline values: CDR1 SGDLS, CDR2 YYNGEE. Trimming shortened V by 4 bases and J by 4 bases, and 14 bases separated the two germline ends. The CDR3 DNA follows: TGTGCCAGCAGCAACCGGGTCGAGGGCACTGAAGCTTTCTTT. Its protein product is CASSNRVEGTEAFF.

To note about this clone: The sample carries other DNA sequences with the same CDR3. The CDR3 sequence: CASSLATYEQYF. The DNA for the CDR3 is TGTGCCAGCAGCTTAGCGACCTACGAGCAGTACTTC. V gene TRBV7-9 combines with J gene TRBJ2-7, with D unresolved. This CDR3 contains 12 residues. Germline CDR1 SEHNR, CDR2 FQNEAQ (reference sequence). Trimming removed 0 bases from V and 2 bases from J, with 2 bases in between.

This clone appeared a single time. The rearrangement joins TRBV2 to TRBJ1-3, with 9 bases matching TRBD1. There are 15 residues in the CDR3. Germline V gives CDR1 SNHLY, CDR2 FYNNEI. Losses at the gene ends were 3 bases for V and 4 bases for J; bases not matched to a gene: 4. CDR3: CASSDRGQGGNTIYF. CDR3 nucleotides: TGTGCCAGCAGTGATCGCGGACAGGGGGGAAACACCATATATTTT.

This chain links TRBV7-8 with TRBJ2-5; possibly TRBD2 for D (5 bases). Germline assignment: CDR1 SGHVS and CDR2 FQNEAQ. V shed 0 bases and J shed 4 bases, with 15 bases lying between them. This CDR3 has 16 amino acids. The CDR3 sequence: CASSLARGPRIETQYF. In DNA, the CDR3 is TGTGCCAGCAGCTTAGCGAGAGGGCCGCGGATAGAGACCCAGTACTTC.

This sequence joins TRBV6-5 and TRBJ1-2; TRBD1 matches 8 bases. The germline gives CDR1 MNHEY, CDR2 SVGAGI. The J segment lost 0 bases and the V segment lost 7 bases, leaving 4 bases of the junction unmatched. CDR3 size: 14 residues. The CDR3 DNA is TGTGCCAGCACCCGGGACAGGACTAACTATGGCTACACCTTC. This translates into CASTRDRTNYGYTF.

The gene calls are TRBV2 and TRBJ1-6; no clear D. The CDR3 is 12 residues long. Germline assignment: CDR1 SNHLY and CDR2 FYNNEI. V shed 5 bases and J shed 14 bases, with 13 bases lying between them. The CDR3 DNA reads as TGTGCCAGCAGTCAAGACGAGAAGGCCCTCCACTTT. It specifies CASSQDEKALHF. Full variable domain (missing parts from reference TRBV2 and TRBJ1-6): EPEVTQTPSHQVTQMGQEVILRCVPISNHLYFYWYRQILGQKVEFLVSFYNNEISEKSEIFDDQFSVERPDGSNFTLKIRSTKLEDSAMYFCASSQDEKALHFGNGTRLTVT.

The genes are TRBV3-1 (or the pseudogene TRBV3-2) and TRBJ2-3, with D perhaps TRBD2 (6 bases). Trimming stripped 4 bases from V and 6 bases from J, with 17 bases between. The CDR3 is 15 amino acids. CDR1 and CDR2 from the germline V gene are LGHDT and YNNKEL (reference sequence). CDR3 nucleotides: TGTGCCAGCAGCCGAACCGGGACTGAGGTTGATACGCAGTATTTT. Its protein is CASSRTGTEVDTQYF.

The V gene is TRBV9, the J gene TRBJ1-2; D call uncertain. Germline CDR1 SGDLS, CDR2 YYNGEE. Deletions cut 3 bases from V and 8 bases from J, with 5 bases between. The CDR3 is 10 residues long. This chain's CDR3 is CASSGPGYTF. CDR3 DNA sequence: TGTGCCAGCAGCGGGCCAGGCTACACCTTC.